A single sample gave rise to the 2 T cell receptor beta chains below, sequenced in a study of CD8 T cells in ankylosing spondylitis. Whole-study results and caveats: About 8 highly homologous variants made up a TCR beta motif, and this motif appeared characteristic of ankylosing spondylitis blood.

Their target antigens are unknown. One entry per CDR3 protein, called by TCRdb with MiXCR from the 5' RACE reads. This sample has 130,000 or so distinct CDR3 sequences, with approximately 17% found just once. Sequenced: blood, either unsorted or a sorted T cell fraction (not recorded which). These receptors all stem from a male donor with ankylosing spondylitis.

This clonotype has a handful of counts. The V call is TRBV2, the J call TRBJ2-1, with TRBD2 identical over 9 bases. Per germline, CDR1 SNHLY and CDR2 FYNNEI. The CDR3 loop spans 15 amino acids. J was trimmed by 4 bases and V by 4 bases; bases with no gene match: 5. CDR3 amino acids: CASSVLAGDYNEQFF. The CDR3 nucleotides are TGTGCCAGCAGTGTGTTAGCGGGAGATTACAATGAGCAGTTCTTC. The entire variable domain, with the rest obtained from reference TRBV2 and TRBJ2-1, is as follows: EPEVTQTPSHQVTQMGQEVILRCVPISNHLYFYWYRQILGQKVEFLVSFYNNEISEKSEIFDDQFSVERPDGSNFTLKIRSTKLEDSAMYFCASSVLAGDYNEQFFGPGTRLTVL.

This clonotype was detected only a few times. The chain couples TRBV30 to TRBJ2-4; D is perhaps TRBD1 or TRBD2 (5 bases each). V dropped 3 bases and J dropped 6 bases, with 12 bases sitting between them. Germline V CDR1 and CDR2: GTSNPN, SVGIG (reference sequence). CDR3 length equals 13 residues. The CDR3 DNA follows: TGTGCCTGGAGCGGCAGGGCGGGAAACATTCAGTACTTC. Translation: CAWSGRAGNIQYF.